Shown below are 2 T cell receptor beta chains from a single sample sequenced in a study of shared clonotypes between healthy human individuals. Profiled with immunoSEQ multiplex PCR; TCRdb holds only in-frame clones, not every one. The sample includes 1.4 million or so clones, approximately 98.5% of them seen just once. The source material was naive CD4+ T cells sorted from blood. Subset: CD45RA+ positively selected. Receptor source: a man aged 25 to 40 in good health.

The genes are TRBV11-2 and TRBJ1-1; 7 nucleotides agree with TRBD1. V trimming: 5 bases; J trimming: 4 bases; junction bases outside the gene matches: 10. In germline, CDR1 is SGHAT, CDR2 FQNNGV. This CDR3 is 15 amino acids long. The CDR3 region has the DNA TGTGCCAGCAGCGGTCTACAGGGGAAGGGCACTGAAGCTTTCTTT. Residues: CASSGLQGKGTEAFF.

This sequence joins TRBV28 and TRBJ1-5, with D unresolved. V was clipped by 4 bases and J by 5 bases, with 9 bases between them. Per germline, CDR1 MDHEN and CDR2 SYDVKM. The CDR3 is made up of 13 amino acids. The CDR3 nucleotides read TGTGCCAGCAGTTGGGCAGCCGATCAGCCCCAGCATTTT. Translation gives CASSWAADQPQHF.